The rows below give T cell receptor beta chains drawn from one sample of a study of neoadjuvant anti-PD-1 for oral cavity cancer. The repertoire was sequenced with immunoSEQ multiplex PCR; TCRdb's copy has only in-frame clones and lacks some. The sample lists about 32,000 clones; about 80% were seen once. Source: PBMCs, taken after nivolumab (anti-PD-1) treatment. These receptors all stem from a person aged 35-79 years with oral cavity squamous cell carcinoma. Both conserved end residues are part of each CDR3. The D gene is left open where the match is weak. Rows may omit the clone size; those that give it use once, few, many or a size class.

J	D	V	size	CDR3	DNA
TRBJ1-4	NA	TRBV6-5	NA	CASSYSNPAGGEKLFF	TGTGCCAGCAGTTACTCGAACCCGGCTGGAGGGGAAAAACTGTTTTTT
TRBJ2-2	NA	TRBV4-2	NA	CASSQDSSRVGRTGELFF	TGTGCCAGCAGCCAAGATTCCTCCAGGGTGGGACGGACCGGGGAGCTGTTTTTT
TRBJ2-6	TRBD1	TRBV5-6	NA	CASSLEDRGLDGANVLTF	TGTGCCAGCAGCTTGGAGGACAGGGGGCTGGACGGGGCCAACGTCCTGACTTTC
TRBJ1-5	TRBD1	TRBV19	few	CASTAQGAGNQPQHF	TGTGCCAGTACCGCACAGGGGGCGGGTAATCAGCCCCAGCATTTT
TRBJ2-3	NA	TRBV5-4	NA	CASSGATPDTQYF	TGTGCCAGCAGCGGCGCAACTCCGGATACGCAGTATTTT
TRBJ2-2	NA	TRBV19	NA	CASTRRGTGELFF	TGTGCCAGTACCCGACGGGGCACCGGGGAGCTGTTTTTT
TRBJ1-1	TRBD1	TRBV7-6	NA	CASSYVRDRTPRAEAFF	TGTGCCAGCAGCTACGTCCGGGACAGAACACCTAGGGCTGAAGCTTTCTTT
TRBJ2-3	TRBD2	TRBV4-3	few	CASSQAIAGGRVNTQYF	TGCGCCAGCAGCCAAGCCATAGCGGGGGGCCGGGTCAATACGCAGTATTTT
TRBJ2-7	NA	TRBV19	once	CASSTGSYEQYF	TGTGCCAGTAGTACCGGGAGCTACGAGCAGTACTTC
TRBJ1-1	TRBD1	TRBV5-1	once	CASSNRDRGNTEAFF	TGCGCCAGCAGCAACCGGGACAGGGGGAACACTGAAGCTTTCTTT
TRBJ2-3	TRBD2	TRBV5-1	NA	CASSRNERGPTDTQYF	TGCGCCAGCAGCCGTAACGAGCGGGGGCCCACAGATACGCAGTATTTT
TRBJ2-1	NA	TRBV7-9	once	CASRDETSSSYNEQFF	TGTGCCAGCAGGGACGAGACGTCTAGCTCCTACAATGAGCAGTTCTTC
TRBJ1-2	NA	TRBV2	NA	CASNIRGNGYTF	TGTGCCAGCAATATCAGAGGGAACGGCTACACCTTC
TRBJ1-5	TRBD1	TRBV2	few	CASTGSGQGGQPQHF	TGTGCCAGCACTGGATCGGGACAGGGTGGTCAGCCCCAGCATTTT
TRBJ1-2	NA	TRBV30	NA	CAWVGSFYGYTF	TGTGCCTGGGTCGGGAGCTTCTATGGCTACACCTTC
TRBJ2-3	TRBD2	TRBV12-5	NA	CASALTSGGTDTQYF	TGTGCTAGTGCCCTCACTAGCGGGGGGACAGATACGCAGTATTTT
TRBJ2-2	NA	TRBV6-1	few	CASSEATGGTGELFF	TGTGCCAGCAGTGAAGCGACCGGAGGCACCGGGGAGCTGTTTTTT
TRBJ2-6	TRBD1	TRBV9	NA	CASSVGLARGSGANVLTF	TGTGCCAGCAGCGTAGGGTTAGCCAGGGGGTCTGGGGCCAACGTCCTGACTTTC
TRBJ2-3	TRBD2	TRBV4-3	NA	CASSQGDPGGITDTQYF	TGCGCCAGCAGCCAAGGGGATCCGGGGGGGATCACAGATACGCAGTATTTT
TRBJ1-1	NA	TRBV6-6	once	CASSTPGGLNTEAFF	TGTGCCAGCAGTACCCCCGGAGGATTGAACACTGAAGCTTTCTTT
TRBJ1-4	TRBD1	TRBV4-1	NA	CASSRGTGGTNEKLFF	TGCGCCAGCAGCCGAGGGACAGGGGGAACGAATGAAAAACTGTTTTTT
TRBJ2-3	TRBD2	TRBV11-2	NA	CASSLWTSDSTDTQYF	TGTGCCAGCAGCTTGTGGACTAGCGATAGCACAGATACGCAGTATTTT
TRBJ2-3	NA	TRBV2	NA	CASMAGDTQYF	TGTGCCAGCATGGCGGGGGATACGCAGTATTTT
TRBJ2-1	TRBD2	TRBV4-1	once	CASSPKGRGDYNEQFF	TGCGCCAGCAGCCCTAAGGGCCGGGGGGATTACAATGAGCAGTTCTTC
TRBJ2-6	NA	TRBV5-6	NA	CASRRGPYPVSGANVLTF	TGTGCCAGCAGGAGGGGACCGTACCCAGTCTCTGGGGCCAACGTCCTGACTTTC
TRBJ2-6	NA	TRBV30	once	CACQKSGANVLTF	TGTGCCTGCCAAAAATCTGGGGCCAACGTCCTGACTTTC
TRBJ2-6	NA	TRBV4-2	NA	CASSQGHTNSGANVLTF	TGTGCCAGCAGCCAAGGACACACAAACTCTGGGGCCAACGTCCTGACTTTC